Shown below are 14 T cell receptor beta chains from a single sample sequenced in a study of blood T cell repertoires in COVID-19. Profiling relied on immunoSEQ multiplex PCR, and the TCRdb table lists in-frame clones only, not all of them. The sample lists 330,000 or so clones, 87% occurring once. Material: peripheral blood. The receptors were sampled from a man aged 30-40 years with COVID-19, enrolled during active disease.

The DNA for the CDR3 is TGTGCCAGCAGCTTAGCGTTTCGAGAGACCCAGTACTTC. Protein: CASSLAFRETQYF. The chain employs TRBV7-9 and TRBJ2-5; D unresolved. The CDR3 consists of 13 residues. Trimming took 0 bases from V and 4 from J, leaving 6 bases between them. Germline CDR1 reads SEHNR; CDR2 reads FQNEAQ (reference sequence).

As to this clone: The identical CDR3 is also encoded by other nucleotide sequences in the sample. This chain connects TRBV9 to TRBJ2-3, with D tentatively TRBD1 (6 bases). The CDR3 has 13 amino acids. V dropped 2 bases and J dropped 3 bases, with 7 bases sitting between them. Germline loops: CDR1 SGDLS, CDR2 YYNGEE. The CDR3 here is CASSVQGTDTQYF. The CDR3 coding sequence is TGTGCCAGCAGCGTGCAGGGGACAGATACGCAGTATTTT.

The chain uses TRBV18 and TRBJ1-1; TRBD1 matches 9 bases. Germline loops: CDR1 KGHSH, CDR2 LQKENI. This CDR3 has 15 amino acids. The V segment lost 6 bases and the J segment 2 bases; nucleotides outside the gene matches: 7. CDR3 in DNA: TGTGCCAGCTCGGTCCCGGGACAGGGAAACACTGAAGCTTTCTTT. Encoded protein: CASSVPGQGNTEAFF.

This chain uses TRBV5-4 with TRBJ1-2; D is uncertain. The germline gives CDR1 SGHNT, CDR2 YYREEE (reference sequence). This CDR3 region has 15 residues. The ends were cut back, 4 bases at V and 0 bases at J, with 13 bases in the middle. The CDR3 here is CASSPGSGTNYGYTF. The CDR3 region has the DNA TGTGCCAGCAGCCCTGGGAGTGGGACTAACTATGGCTACACCTTC.

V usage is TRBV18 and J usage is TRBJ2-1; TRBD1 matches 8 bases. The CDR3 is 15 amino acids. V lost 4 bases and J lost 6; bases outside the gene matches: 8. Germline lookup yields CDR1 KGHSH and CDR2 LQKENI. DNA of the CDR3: TGTGCCAGCTCACAAGGGACAGGACCCCTCAATGAGCAGTTCTTC. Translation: CASSQGTGPLNEQFF.

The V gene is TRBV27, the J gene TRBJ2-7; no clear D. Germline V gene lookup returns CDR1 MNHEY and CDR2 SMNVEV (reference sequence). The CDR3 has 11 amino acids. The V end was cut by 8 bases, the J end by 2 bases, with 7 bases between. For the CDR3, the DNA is TGTGCCAGCTCGCGGACCTACGAGCAGTACTTC. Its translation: CASSRTYEQYF.

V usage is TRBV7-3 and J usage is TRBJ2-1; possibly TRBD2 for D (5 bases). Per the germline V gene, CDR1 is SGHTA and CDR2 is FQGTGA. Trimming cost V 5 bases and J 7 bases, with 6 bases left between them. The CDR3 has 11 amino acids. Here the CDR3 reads CASSPGNEQFF. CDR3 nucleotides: TGTGCCAGCAGCCCGGGAAATGAGCAGTTCTTC.

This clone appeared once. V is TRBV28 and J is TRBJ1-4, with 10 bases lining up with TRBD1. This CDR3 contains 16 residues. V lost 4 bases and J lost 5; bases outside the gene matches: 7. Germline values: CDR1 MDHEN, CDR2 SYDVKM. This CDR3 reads CASSSPPGQGNEKLFF. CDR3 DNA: TGTGCCAGCAGTTCGCCACCGGGACAGGGGAATGAAAAACTGTTTTTT.

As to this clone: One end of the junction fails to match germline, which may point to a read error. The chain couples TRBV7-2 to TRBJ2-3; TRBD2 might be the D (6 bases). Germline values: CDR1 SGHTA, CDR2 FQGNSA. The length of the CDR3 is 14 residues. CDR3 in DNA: TGTGCCAGCAGCATAGCGGAGGACACAGATACGCAGTATTTT. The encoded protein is CASSIAEDTDTQYF.

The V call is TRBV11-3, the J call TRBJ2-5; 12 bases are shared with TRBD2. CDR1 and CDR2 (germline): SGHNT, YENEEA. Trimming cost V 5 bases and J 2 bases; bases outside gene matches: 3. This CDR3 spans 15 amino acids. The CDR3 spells CASSPGLAGQETQYF. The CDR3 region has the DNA TGTGCCAGCAGCCCGGGACTAGCGGGTCAAGAGACCCAGTACTTC.

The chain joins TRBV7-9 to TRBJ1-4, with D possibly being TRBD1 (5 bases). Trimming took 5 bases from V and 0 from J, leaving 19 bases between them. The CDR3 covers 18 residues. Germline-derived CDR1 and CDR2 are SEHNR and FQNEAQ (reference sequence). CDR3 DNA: TGTGCCAGCAGCCCTGGGGGGAAGGGGCGATCAACTAATGAAAAACTGTTTTTT. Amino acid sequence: CASSPGGKGRSTNEKLFF.

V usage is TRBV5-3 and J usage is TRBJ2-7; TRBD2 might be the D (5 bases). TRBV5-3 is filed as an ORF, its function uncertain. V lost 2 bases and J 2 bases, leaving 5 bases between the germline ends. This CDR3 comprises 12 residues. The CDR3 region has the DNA TGTGCCAGAAGCTTCGGGACCTACGAGCAGTACTTC. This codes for CARSFGTYEQYF.

Here the CDR3 reads CASSPTAGTKRTQYF. In DNA, the CDR3 is TGTGCCAGCTCACCGACAGCGGGGACGAAGAGGACCCAGTACTTC. The V and J genes are TRBV18 and TRBJ2-5, with TRBD2 matching 7 bases. J gave up 7 bases and V 3 bases, and 11 bases lay outside the gene matches. Looked up from germline, CDR1 is KGHSH and CDR2 is LQKENI. The CDR3 consists of 15 residues.

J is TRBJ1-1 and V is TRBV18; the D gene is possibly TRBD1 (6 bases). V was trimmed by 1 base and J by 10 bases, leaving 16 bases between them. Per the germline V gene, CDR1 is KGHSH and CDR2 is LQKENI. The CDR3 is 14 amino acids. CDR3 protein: CASSPQAGEDSAFF. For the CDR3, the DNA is TGTGCCAGCTCACCACAGGCAGGGGAAGACTCAGCTTTCTTT.